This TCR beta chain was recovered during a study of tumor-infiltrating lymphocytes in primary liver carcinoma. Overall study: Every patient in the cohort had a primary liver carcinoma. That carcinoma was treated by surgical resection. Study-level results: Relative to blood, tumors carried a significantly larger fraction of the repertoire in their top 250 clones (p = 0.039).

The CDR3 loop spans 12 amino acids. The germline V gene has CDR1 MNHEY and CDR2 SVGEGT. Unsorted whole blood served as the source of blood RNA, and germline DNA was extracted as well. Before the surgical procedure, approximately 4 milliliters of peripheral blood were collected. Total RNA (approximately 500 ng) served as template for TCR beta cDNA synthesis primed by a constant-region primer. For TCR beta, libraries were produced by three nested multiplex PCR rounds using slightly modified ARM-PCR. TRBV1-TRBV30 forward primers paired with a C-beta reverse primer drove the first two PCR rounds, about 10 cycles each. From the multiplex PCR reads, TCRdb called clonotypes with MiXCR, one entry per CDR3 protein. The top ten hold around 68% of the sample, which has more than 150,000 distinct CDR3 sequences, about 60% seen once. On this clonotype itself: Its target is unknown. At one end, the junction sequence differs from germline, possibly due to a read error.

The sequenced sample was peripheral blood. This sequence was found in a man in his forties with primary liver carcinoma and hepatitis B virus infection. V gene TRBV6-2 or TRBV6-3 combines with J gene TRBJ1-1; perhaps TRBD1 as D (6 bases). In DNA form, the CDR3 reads TGTACCAGCAGTCACTATGGGGGGGCCGATCGCTTT. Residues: CTSSHYGGADRF.